This T cell receptor beta chain was obtained from a study of blood T cells in healthy people across ages. Overall study: For every two T cells, template switching captured about one barcoded beta molecule.

Every donor contributed 8 to 10 milliliters of peripheral blood by blood draw. Each sample yielded at least 6 million isolated PBMCs. A second 7 to 11 cycle PCR used barcoded and J-beta primers. TCRdb itself ran the 5' RACE reads through MiXCR, one entry per CDR3 protein. The profile shows 980,000 or so distinct CDR3 sequences, around 48% of them singletons. The source of this sequence is a man younger than 40 in good health. Sequenced: blood.

CDR3 loop: CSVGGGGGETQYF. The CDR3 nucleotides read TGCAGCGTTGGGGGCGGGGGGGGCGAGACCCAGTACTTC. The V call is TRBV29-1, the J call TRBJ2-5, with 9 bases lining up with TRBD2. Losses at the gene ends were 4 bases for V and 5 bases for J; bases not matched to a gene: 5. The CDR3 consists of 13 residues. Germline lookup yields CDR1 SQVTM and CDR2 ANQGSEA.